These 18 T cell receptor beta chains came from one sample sequenced in a study of blood T cell repertoires in COVID-19. Only in-frame clones appear in the TCRdb table, and some are missing; sequencing was by immunoSEQ multiplex PCR. The sample includes 340,000 or so clones, around nine tenths seen only once; the top ten take 1%. Sequencing input: peripheral blood. The origin of the receptors is a man over 45 with active or convalescent COVID-19.

Of note for this clone: Other DNA sequences in the sample encode the same CDR3. J is TRBJ1-5 and V is TRBV28; no definite D call. Trimming removed 5 bases at V and 2 bases at J, with 7 bases between. CDR3 length: 13 amino acids. Germline V CDR1 and CDR2: MDHEN, SYDVKM. The CDR3 DNA is TGTGCCAGCAGTCCTACAGGCAATCAGCCCCAGCATTTT. Amino acids: CASSPTGNQPQHF.

The chain uses TRBV30 and TRBJ1-5, with D perhaps TRBD1 (5 bases). The V and J ends lost 2 bases and 9 bases respectively, with 26 bases between them. The CDR3 is 17 amino acids. The germline V gene has CDR1 GTSNPN and CDR2 SVGIG (reference sequence). The CDR3 sequence is CAWSPYGAAFLGGPQHF. The CDR3 nucleotides read TGTGCCTGGAGTCCTTATGGGGCAGCGTTTCTGGGGGGGCCCCAGCATTTT.

The rearrangement joins TRBV28 to TRBJ2-1, with a possible D match to TRBD1 (6 bases). Germline lookup yields CDR1 MDHEN and CDR2 SYDVKM. Deletions cut 5 bases from V and 4 bases from J, with 33 bases between. This CDR3 spans 21 amino acids. CDR3 sequence (DNA): TGTGCCAGCAGTCCCCTAGGGGCAGGGGTATTAGGGCCCGGCCTTTACAATGAGCAGTTCTTC. It encodes CASSPLGAGVLGPGLYNEQFF. The complete variable domain, with remaining parts taken from reference TRBV28 and TRBJ2-1, reads DVKVTQSSRYLVKRTGEKVFLECVQDMDHENMFWYRQDPGLGLRLIYFSYDVKMKEKGDIPEGYSVSREKKERFSLILESASTNQTSMYLCASSPLGAGVLGPGLYNEQFFGPGTRLTVL.

The chain links TRBV4-1 to TRBJ2-7, with a weak D call TRBD2 (5 bases). Deletions cut 4 bases from V and 6 bases from J, with 28 bases between. Germline V lookup: CDR1 MGHRA, CDR2 YSYEKL. The CDR3 runs 18 residues. The CDR3 is CASSRATIEGRVYSEQYF. The CDR3 coding sequence is TGCGCCAGCAGCCGCGCTACAATCGAAGGGCGGGTATATAGCGAGCAGTACTTC.

The gene calls are TRBV29-1 and TRBJ2-1; a possible D gene is TRBD1 (5 bases). Germline assignment: CDR1 SQVTM and CDR2 ANQGSEA. The CDR3 has 15 amino acids. V was shortened by 4 bases and J by 2 bases, with 15 bases between the two germline ends. The CDR3 DNA reads TGCAGCGTTGGGGCCAGGGAAGACCCCTACAATGAGCAGTTCTTC. This gives the protein CSVGAREDPYNEQFF.

This rearrangement joins TRBV30 to TRBJ1-3, with D unclear. The CDR3 totals 13 residues. Germline lookup yields CDR1 GTSNPN and CDR2 SVGIG (reference sequence). Deletions cut 0 bases from V and 8 bases from J, with 11 bases between. CDR3 coding DNA: TGTGCCTGGAGTGTTGGAGGAGGAGACACCATATATTTT. It yields the protein CAWSVGGGDTIYF.

The CDR3 DNA reads TGTGCCAGCAGCTTGGCCGCGGACACTGAAGCTTTCTTT. Encoded protein: CASSLAADTEAFF. This chain joins TRBV7-3 and TRBJ1-1; D unclear. The CDR3 consists of 13 residues. Germline CDR1 and CDR2: SGHTA and FQGTGA. V lost 3 bases, J lost 3 bases, and 8 bases lay in between.

This chain links TRBV28 with TRBJ1-3; unclear D gene. The V end was cut by 4 bases, the J end by 0 bases, with 10 bases between. Germline lookup yields CDR1 MDHEN and CDR2 SYDVKM. This CDR3 has 15 residues. The CDR3 region has the DNA TGTGCCAGCAGTTCGGGTAGCCCCTCTGGAAACACCATATATTTT. This encodes CASSSGSPSGNTIYF.

This clone was seen a handful of times. CDR3 DNA: TGTGCCAGCAGCCTGGATGAGGGAACGATTCTCGGCTACACCTTC. Translated, it gives CASSLDEGTILGYTF. The gene calls are TRBV5-8 and TRBJ1-2; D not resolved. V was shortened by 4 bases and J by 8 bases, with 21 bases between the two germline ends. The CDR3 sequence is 15 residues long. Germline V gene lookup returns CDR1 SGHTS and CDR2 YDEGEE. The variable domain in full, completed from reference TRBV5-8 and TRBJ1-2, reads EAGVTQSPTHLIKTRGQQATLRCSPISGHTSVYWYQQALGLGLQFLLWYDEGEERNRGNFPPRFSGRQFPNYSSELNVNALELEDSALYLCASSLDEGTILGYTFGSGTRLTVV.

This clone has only one observation. This sequence joins TRBV2 and TRBJ1-5; the D gene is possibly TRBD1 (6 bases). The V end lost 3 bases, the J end lost 7 bases, and 13 bases lay between the germline ends. Germline V gene lookup returns CDR1 SNHLY and CDR2 FYNNEI. This CDR3 contains 14 residues. In DNA, the CDR3 is TGTGCCAGCAGTGATTACGGGACACCCCAGCCCCAGCATTTT. Amino acid sequence: CASSDYGTPQPQHF.

V usage is TRBV9 and J usage is TRBJ1-1, with 7 nucleotides matching TRBD1. The CDR3 extends over 19 amino acids. CDR1 SGDLS and CDR2 YYNGEE come from the germline V gene. Germline trimming cut 3 bases from V and 1 base from J; bases unmatched to any gene: 18. The CDR3 protein is CASSGRKDRALTSNTEAFF. The CDR3 DNA reads TGTGCCAGCAGCGGACGGAAAGACAGGGCGCTTACTTCGAACACTGAAGCTTTCTTT.

The chain combines TRBV27 with TRBJ1-2; 12 bases are shared with TRBD1. Per the germline V gene, CDR1 is MNHEY and CDR2 is SMNVEV (reference sequence). The CDR3 has 16 residues. V lost 5 bases and J lost 2; bases outside the gene matches: 6. In DNA, the CDR3 is TGTGCCAGCAGTCCCGGGACAGGGGGCCACAACTATGGCTACACCTTC. Protein: CASSPGTGGHNYGYTF.

CDR3 residues: CAWATSGGAKQYF. DNA for the CDR3: TGTGCCTGGGCCACTAGCGGGGGGGCCAAGCAGTACTTC. This chain connects TRBV30 to TRBJ2-7; 13 nucleotides align to TRBD2. Losses at the gene ends were 5 bases for V and 8 bases for J; bases not matched to a gene: 6. Looked up from germline, CDR1 is GTSNPN and CDR2 is SVGIG (reference sequence). The CDR3 totals 13 residues.

The chain joins TRBV30 to TRBJ1-1; D not resolved. The CDR3 has 15 residues. Germline CDR1 and CDR2: GTSNPN and SVGIG (reference sequence). V lost 4 bases to trimming and J lost 3 bases, with 18 bases between them. CDR3 in amino acids: CAWMLGRPGYTEAFF. CDR3 nucleotide sequence: TGTGCCTGGATGCTCGGTCGCCCGGGGTACACTGAAGCTTTCTTT.

On this clone itself: The same CDR3 is also encoded by other DNA sequences in this sample. This rearrangement joins TRBV30 to TRBJ1-5; 7 bases match TRBD1. Trimming removed 2 bases from V and 5 bases from J; junction bases left unmatched: 3. The germline V gene encodes CDR1 GTSNPN and CDR2 SVGIG (reference sequence). This CDR3 comprises 13 residues. CDR3 sequence reads: CAWSRQGDQPQHF. The CDR3 coding sequence is TGTGCCTGGAGTCGACAGGGAGATCAGCCCCAGCATTTT.

J is TRBJ2-5 and V is TRBV4-1; possibly TRBD2 for D (5 bases). Germline CDR1 reads MGHRA; CDR2 reads YSYEKL. V gave up 4 bases and J gave up 1 base, with 10 bases separating them. The CDR3 runs to 14 residues. CDR3 sequence (DNA): TGCGCCAGCAGCCTACTGACTATCCAAGAGACCCAGTACTTC. Translation: CASSLLTIQETQYF.

The chain links TRBV5-1 to TRBJ1-1; 7 bases line up with TRBD1. The germline gives CDR1 SGHRS, CDR2 YFSETQ. The trim removed 4 bases at V and 11 bases at J, leaving 17 bases unmatched. The CDR3 is 15 amino acids. The DNA of the CDR3 is TGCGCCAGCAGCCTAACAGGGGCGCGGTTCGGCCAGGCTTTCTTT. Its translation: CASSLTGARFGQAFF.

This sequence joins TRBV11-3 and TRBJ2-7, with 9 bases lining up with TRBD1. This CDR3 region has 14 residues. The V segment lost 0 bases and the J segment 7 bases; nucleotides outside the gene matches: 4. The germline CDR1 and CDR2 sequences are SGHNT and YENEEA. The CDR3 sequence is CASSLDGTGQEQYF. The CDR3 nucleotides read TGTGCCAGCAGCTTAGATGGGACAGGGCAGGAGCAGTACTTC.